This is a list of T cell receptor beta chains from one sample in a study of CD8+ T cells in alopecia areata. The repertoire was sequenced with immunoSEQ multiplex PCR; TCRdb's copy has only in-frame clones and lacks some. The sample consists of roughly 200,000 clones, roughly 50% of them appearing once. The specimen was CD8+ T cells sorted from blood, collected at week 24, from a patient treated with tofacitinib. The receptors stem from a human donor with alopecia areata. CDR3s include the opening cysteine and the closing phenylalanine or tryptophan. A D gene is named only where the DNA matches it firmly. Clone size appears in some rows only: once, few, many, or a class for an expanded clone.

TRBJ1-1,.,TRBV4-1,TRBD1,TGCGCCAGCAGCCAGACCGGGACAGCCAACACTGAAGCTTTCTTT,CASSQTGTANTEAFF
TRBJ2-7,.,TRBV7-2,.,TGTGCCAGCAGCCCCCGTAGGGGGGGGGACGAGCAGTACTTC,CASSPRRGGDEQYF
TRBJ2-7,.,TRBV30,.,TGTGCCTGGGGTGTAGGGACAGAGCAGTACTTC,CAWGVGTEQYF
TRBJ2-7,.,TRBV30,TRBD2,TGTGCCTGGAGGGACCCGGGACTAGCGGGGGGGACGTCCTACGAGCAGTACTTC,CAWRDPGLAGGTSYEQYF
TRBJ2-7,.,TRBV5-6,.,TGTGCCAGCAGCTTGATCACATCCTACGAGCAGTACTTC,CASSLITSYEQYF
TRBJ1-5,.,TRBV7-2,TRBD1,TGTGCCAGCAGCCGACGGGACAGGAATAATCAGCCCCAGCATTTT,CASSRRDRNNQPQHF
TRBJ2-5,.,TRBV25-1,.,TGTGCCAGCAGTGCCAGGTTCGAAGAGACCCAGTACTTC,CASSARFEETQYF
TRBJ1-2,.,TRBV6-5,TRBD1,TGTGCCAGCAGGTCGGAACCGGGACAGGGCTCTGGCTACACCTTC,CASRSEPGQGSGYTF
TRBJ2-7,few,TRBV7-2,.,TGTGCCAGCAGCCTGACGAGGTTTGGCGAGCAGTACTTC,CASSLTRFGEQYF
TRBJ1-2,.,TRBV6-1,TRBD1,TGTGCCAGCAGCGATGAGACAACAGGGGAGTATGGCTACACCTTC,CASSDETTGEYGYTF
TRBJ1-6,few,TRBV2,.,TGTGCCTCCAGAGGTTCACCCCTCCACTTT,CASRGSPLHF
TRBJ1-2,.,TRBV4-3,.,TGCGCCAGCAGCCAAGATCGTCAAGATCGGGTTGGCTACACCTTC,CASSQDRQDRVGYTF
TRBJ1-2,.,TRBV23-1,TRBD1,TGCGCCAGCAGTCATAGGGACAGTAGAAGAGGGCCTAACTATGGCTACACCTTC,CASSHRDSRRGPNYGYTF
TRBJ1-6,.,TRBV2,.,TGTGCCAGCAGTGGGACATCGAATAATTCACCCCTCCACTTT,CASSGTSNNSPLHF
TRBJ2-1,.,TRBV14,TRBD1,TGTGCCAGCAGCTCAGACCGGGACAGGGGGCCTGGTGTGAAGATCTCCGAGCAGTTCTTC,CASSSDRDRGPGVKISEQFF
TRBJ1-2,few,TRBV19,.,TGTGCCAGTAGTCCCCGGGACGGATATAACTATGGCTACACCTTC,CASSPRDGYNYGYTF
TRBJ1-2,.,TRBV30,.,TGTGCCTGGAGTGGAGGTGGGGACTATGGCTACACCTTC,CAWSGGGDYGYTF
TRBJ2-7,.,TRBV6-5,TRBD1,TGTGCCAGCAGTCAAACGCCCGGGACAGATTACGAGCAGTACTTC,CASSQTPGTDYEQYF
TRBJ1-2,.,TRBV30,.,TGTGCCTGGACCTCAAATCTCGGGCCGATCAGGGGCTACACCTTC,CAWTSNLGPIRGYTF
TRBJ2-1,.,TRBV30,TRBD2,TGTGCCTGGAGGAGCGGGGGTGCTGGTTTGAATGAGCAGTTCTTC,CAWRSGGAGLNEQFF
TRBJ2-7,.,TRBV5-6,.,TGTGCCAGCAGCCCAGGGACTTTAGCCTACGAGCAGTACTTC,CASSPGTLAYEQYF
TRBJ2-7,once,TRBV11-2,TRBD1,TGTGCCAGCAGCTCACCCGGGACAGGGCGATACGAGCAGTACTTC,CASSSPGTGRYEQYF
TRBJ2-7,.,TRBV30,.,TGTGCCTGGAGTCCGGGACAAGGAGAGCAGTACTTC,CAWSPGQGEQYF
TRBJ2-5,.,TRBV7-2,TRBD2,TGTGCCAGCAGCTTAGCCCGAATGAGGGAGGGAGAGACCCAGTACTTC,CASSLARMREGETQYF
TRBJ2-3,.,TRBV29-1,.,TGCACAACCCGAACGGGGGACACAGATACGCAGTATTTT,CTTRTGDTDTQYF
TRBJ2-3,few,TRBV11-2,TRBD2,TGTGCCAGCAGCCTCGGACGGGGGGTAATAGATACGCAGTATTTT,CASSLGRGVIDTQYF
TRBJ1-2,.,TRBV28,TRBD1,TGTGCCAGCAGTCACCAAAGGGACAGGGTATATGGCTACACCTTC,CASSHQRDRVYGYTF
TRBJ2-5,few,TRBV29-1,TRBD1,TGCAGCGTGCCAGGGGGCGGAGAGACCCAGTACTTC,CSVPGGGETQYF
TRBJ1-1,.,TRBV4-3,.,TGCGCCAGCAGCCAATGGATTGCGGGGGGAGCTTTCTTT,CASSQWIAGGAFF
TRBJ2-2,few,TRBV7-9,.,TGTGCCAGCAGCGGAGGGGGTTACACCGGGGAGCTGTTTTTT,CASSGGGYTGELFF
TRBJ1-4,.,TRBV6-6,.,TGTGCCAGCAGTTCCCTGGCCAGGGTGGAAGAAAAACTGTTTTTT,CASSSLARVEEKLFF
TRBJ2-1,once,TRBV19,TRBD2,TGTGCCAGTAAGTCTAGCGGGGGAAACAATGAGCAGTTCTTC,CASKSSGGNNEQFF
TRBJ2-7,.,TRBV13,TRBD1,TGTGCCAGCAGCTTTGGGGACAGGGACGAGCAGTACTTC,CASSFGDRDEQYF
TRBJ2-6,.,TRBV2,.,TGTGCCAGCAGTGAGGTATTTGGGGCCAACGTCCTGACTTTC,CASSEVFGANVLTF
TRBJ1-2,.,TRBV10-2,TRBD1,TGCGCCAGCAGCAGGAATCTTGACAGGGACAGCTATGGCTACACCTTC,CASSRNLDRDSYGYTF
TRBJ2-3,.,TRBV4-3,.,TGCGCCAGCAGCCCGGCGGGATCACGGGGGGATACGCAGTATTTT,CASSPAGSRGDTQYF
TRBJ2-5,.,TRBV21-1,.,TGTGCCAGCAGCGCCCCCCAAGCCAGGACAGGGTGGGAGACCCAGTACTTC,CASSAPQARTGWETQYF
TRBJ2-1,.,TRBV12-5,TRBD2,TGTGCTAGTGGCTTAGCGGGGGGCTCCTACAATGAGCAGTTCTTC,CASGLAGGSYNEQFF
TRBJ2-3,few,TRBV25-1,.,TGTGCCAGCAGTGAAAACAGGGTTTCAGATACGCAGTATTTT,CASSENRVSDTQYF
TRBJ2-1,few,TRBV7-3,.,TGTGCCAGCAGCGTTCCCCGTGGTGAGCAGTTCTTC,CASSVPRGEQFF
TRBJ2-1,.,TRBV7-6,.,TGTGCCAGCAGCTTAGGGGTTCAGGGGAATGAGCAGTTCTTC,CASSLGVQGNEQFF
TRBJ1-5,few,TRBV15,TRBD1,TGTGCCACCAGCAGTGGGCAGGGGGTAGGTCAGCCCCAGCATTTT,CATSSGQGVGQPQHF
TRBJ2-7,.,TRBV28,.,TGTGCCAGCACCCCCCTGCCCCGACTGAGCTCCTACGAGCAGTACTTC,CASTPLPRLSSYEQYF
TRBJ2-1,.,TRBV9,TRBD2,TGTGCCAGCAGTGACGGGGGGGCCCACAATGAGCAGTTCTTC,CASSDGGAHNEQFF
TRBJ2-7,.,TRBV29-1,.,TGCAGCGCCAATTACGCGGGACAAGGCTACGAGCAGTACTTC,CSANYAGQGYEQYF